This T cell receptor beta chain was documented in a study of cytomegalovirus exposure and HLA in healthy donors. Trimming removed 4 bases from V and 5 bases from J; junction bases left unmatched: 7. Per the germline V gene, CDR1 is SNHLY and CDR2 is FYNNEI. The CDR3 totals 14 residues. This table comes from immunoSEQ multiplex PCR, and its TCRdb copy is limited to in-frame clones, with some not included. This sample has around 110,000 clones, with about 87% found just once. This TCR was recovered from a woman in her late teens or twenties in good health and CMV-seropositive. This sequence joins TRBV2 and TRBJ1-1; the match to TRBD1 covers 7 bases. The specimen was PBMCs. CDR3 sequence (DNA): TGTGCCAGCAGTGTAGGGACAGCAAAGACTGAAGCTTTCTTT. Its protein product is CASSVGTAKTEAFF.